This T cell receptor (beta chain) is drawn from a study of blood T cell repertoires in COVID-19. Study at large: T cells, B-cell-depleted T cells, or PBMCs provided the cDNA or gDNA that served as material.

V lost 4 bases and J 0 bases, leaving 14 bases between the germline ends. Germline lookup yields CDR1 SGHRS and CDR2 YFSETQ. There are 16 residues in the CDR3. Authors' processing steps: Amplified reference gene primers provided the basis for estimating nucleated cell counts. Sequencing used immunoSEQ multiplex PCR; TCRdb keeps in-frame clones, though not all of them. That table gives V, J and clone size, and the DNA gave D and trimming. The sample includes about 430,000 clones, 85% to 90% seen only once; the top ten take 0.7% to 0.85%. The rearrangement links TRBV5-1 to TRBJ2-1; tentative D call: TRBD2 (6 bases). The clonotype comes from a young man with COVID-19, enrolled during active disease. Specimen: peripheral blood. DNA for the CDR3: TGCGCCAGCAGCCCCGGGACTCATAGCTCCTACAATGAGCAGTTCTTC. Its translation: CASSPGTHSSYNEQFF.